The present TCR beta chain was sequenced within a study of cytomegalovirus exposure and HLA in healthy donors. Study-wide results and limits: The classifier was said to identify cytomegalovirus status with high specificity and sensitivity.

The donors were in the roughly 130-subject validation cohort; that cohort was separate from the approximately 700-subject first cohort. Concerning this clone itself: The target antigen is unknown.

Repertoires were generated with immunoSEQ multiplex PCR, while TCRdb's copy carries only in-frame clones and drops some. The table lists over 150,000 clones, around 80% of them singletons. Germline-derived CDR1 and CDR2 are SGHDT and YYEEEE. Trimming took 4 bases from V and 0 from J, leaving 11 bases between them. CDR3 length equals 15 residues. This sequence was found in a woman in her twenties or thirties in good health and CMV-seropositive. The chain joins TRBV5-6 to TRBJ2-1, with D unresolved. The sequenced material came from PBMCs. The CDR3 coding sequence is TGTGCCAGCAGCCCGACACCGAGCTCCTACAATGAGCAGTTCTTC. Its translation: CASSPTPSSYNEQFF. The full variable domain, rest sourced from reference TRBV5-6 and TRBJ2-1, is DAGVTQSPTHLIKTRGQQVTLRCSPKSGHDTVSWYQQALGQGPQFIFQYYEEEERQRGNFPDRFSGHQFPNYSSELNVNALLLGDSALYLCASSPTPSSYNEQFFGPGTRLTVL.